These 25 T cell receptor beta chains were sequenced from one sample in a study of cytomegalovirus exposure and HLA in healthy donors (dated 2017 in TCRdb). Libraries came from the immunoSEQ multiplex PCR assay. For the multiplex PCR, a mixture combining 60 forward primers for TCR Vbeta segments and 13 reverse primers for TCR Jbeta segments was used. TCRdb retrieved this table from immuneACCESS and kept in-frame rearrangements only. Not all clones are present; in checked studies, unresolved V genes account for under half, and no reason is known for the remainder. Here the sample has under 200,000 clones; approximately 79% occur a single time. Roughly 1.9% of the sample is in the top ten clones. Sequencing was done on a sample of PBMCs. The source of these receptors is a human donor in good health.

This clone was seen more than once but under ten times. V gene TRBV4-1 combines with J gene TRBJ1-6, with D hard to call. The germline V gene encodes CDR1 MGHRA and CDR2 YSYEKL. This CDR3 comprises 16 residues. Trimming removed 5 bases from V and 0 bases from J, with 11 bases in between. The CDR3 DNA reads TGCGCCAGCAGCGAAGGTCCGGGCTCCTATAATTCACCCCTCCACTTT. This translates into CASSEGPGSYNSPLHF.

The chain recombines TRBV7-2 with TRBJ1-1; no clear D gene. Germline loops: CDR1 SGHTA, CDR2 FQGNSA. The CDR3 consists of 13 residues. The germline V and J ends were trimmed by 7 bases and 11 bases, with 20 bases remaining between them. The CDR3 DNA reads TGTGCCAGCAAAACCCCGAACCGGGTTGAGGCTTTCTTT. This gives the protein CASKTPNRVEAFF.

This clone was seen more than once but under ten times. This sequence joins TRBV5-6 and TRBJ2-1; TRBD2 is a possible D gene (7 bases). Deletions cut 2 bases from V and 9 bases from J, with 18 bases between. Germline CDR1 reads SGHDT; CDR2 reads YYEEEE. This CDR3 contains 15 residues. CDR3 residues: CASSLGVGGACEQFF. The CDR3 DNA sequence: TGTGCCAGCAGCTTAGGGGTTGGGGGGGCCTGTGAGCAGTTCTTC.

The rearrangement joins TRBV27 to TRBJ1-1, with a weak D call TRBD1 (5 bases). There are 16 residues in the CDR3. The V and J ends lost 3 bases and 4 bases respectively, with 18 bases between them. The germline gives CDR1 MNHEY, CDR2 SMNVEV (reference sequence). The CDR3 coding sequence is TGTGCCAGCAGTTTGTCCTACTACTTGGGGGGCACTGAAGCTTTCTTT. Residues: CASSLSYYLGGTEAFF.

The chain employs TRBV2 and TRBJ1-5, with a tentative D call TRBD1 (6 bases). The V and J ends lost 7 bases and 6 bases respectively, with 10 bases between them. Germline V gene sequence: CDR1 SNHLY, CDR2 FYNNEI. This CDR3 spans 12 amino acids. CDR3 protein: CASTQGSQPQHF. CDR3 sequence (DNA): TGTGCCAGCACACAGGGAAGTCAGCCCCAGCATTTT.

This clone was observed a single time. The V gene is TRBV6-5, the J gene TRBJ1-4; tentatively, D is TRBD1 (6 bases). Trimming took off 0 bases at V and 7 bases at J, with 12 bases between the two ends. The CDR3 is 15 residues long. Germline lookup yields CDR1 MNHEY and CDR2 SVGAGI. CDR3 protein: CASSYSGAALEKLFF. DNA for the CDR3: TGTGCCAGCAGTTACTCGGGGGCAGCACTTGAAAAACTGTTTTTT.

There are a few counts of this clone. The gene calls are TRBV6-5 and TRBJ2-7, with TRBD1 matching over 8 bases. The CDR3 covers 13 residues. V gave up 6 bases and J gave up 6 bases; unmatched junction bases: 7. Germline V gives CDR1 MNHEY, CDR2 SVGAGI. The CDR3: CASSSTGASEQYF. The CDR3 coding sequence is TGTGCCAGCAGCTCGACAGGGGCGAGCGAGCAGTACTTC.

V gene TRBV4-1 combines with J gene TRBJ2-7; D remains ambiguous. The CDR3 has 14 residues. V was shortened by 4 bases and J by 3 bases, with 13 bases between the two germline ends. Germline CDR1 MGHRA, CDR2 YSYEKL. CDR3 amino acids: CASSPSEVGYEQYF. The CDR3 region has the DNA TGCGCCAGCAGCCCCTCCGAGGTGGGCTACGAGCAGTACTTC.

V usage is TRBV5-8 and J usage is TRBJ2-7; 9 bases fit TRBD2. CDR3 length equals 18 residues. In germline, CDR1 is SGHTS, CDR2 YDEGEE. V lost 4 bases to trimming and J lost 3 bases; unmatched junction nucleotides: 17. The CDR3 sequence is CASSPGGTSFYFGYEQYF. CDR3 coding DNA: TGTGCCAGCAGCCCGGGGGGGACTAGCTTTTATTTCGGCTACGAGCAGTACTTC.

V and J are TRBV5-1 and TRBJ1-5, with D perhaps TRBD1 (6 bases). The ends were cut back, 0 bases at V and 2 bases at J, with 9 bases in the middle. The CDR3 extends over 15 amino acids. The V gene's germline CDR1 is SGHRS and CDR2 YFSETQ. CDR3 coding DNA: TGCGCCAGCAGCTTGGCCGCAGGGGGCAATCAGCCCCAGCATTTT. It codes for CASSLAAGGNQPQHF.

As concerns this clone: The junction does not match germline at one end; this may be a read error. The gene calls are TRBV4-1 and TRBJ2-1; 10 bases agree with TRBD1. This CDR3 contains 15 residues. The germline V gene has CDR1 MGHRA and CDR2 YSYEKL. The CDR3 protein is CASRQVGQGTNEQFF. The CDR3 region has the DNA TGCGCCAGCAGACAAGTGGGACAGGGGACGAATGAGCAGTTCTTC.

V and J are TRBV7-9 and TRBJ2-2; D remains ambiguous. Deletions cut 3 bases from V and 5 bases from J, with 16 bases between. Germline values: CDR1 SEHNR, CDR2 FQNEAQ (reference sequence). The CDR3 has 16 residues. The CDR3 sequence: CASSFPAALATGELFF. The CDR3 coding sequence is TGTGCCAGCAGCTTTCCGGCAGCCTTAGCTACCGGGGAGCTGTTTTTT.

The chain couples TRBV2 to TRBJ1-6; unclear D gene. The CDR3 has 11 residues. V gave up 4 bases and J gave up 7 bases, with 2 bases separating them. CDR1 SNHLY and CDR2 FYNNEI come from the germline V gene. In nucleotides, the CDR3 is TGTGCCAGCAGTGTAAATTCACCCCTCCACTTT. As protein: CASSVNSPLHF.

The rearrangement links TRBV6-1 to TRBJ2-1; D is ambiguous. V lost 7 bases, J lost 1 base, and 8 bases lay in between. The CDR3 runs to 13 residues. Germline assignment: CDR1 MNHNS and CDR2 SASEGT. In DNA, the CDR3 is TGTGCCAGCAAACAGATGTCCTACAATGAGCAGTTCTTC. The encoded protein is CASKQMSYNEQFF.

This clone appeared once. The chain links TRBV4-1 to TRBJ1-1; 8 nucleotides match TRBD1. Germline V lookup: CDR1 MGHRA, CDR2 YSYEKL. CDR3 length: 15 residues. V was clipped by 1 base and J by 7 bases; unmatched bases: 8. For the CDR3, the DNA is TGCGCCAGCAGCCAAGTACAGGGGGAGGTCAGTGAAGCTTTCTTT. It codes for CASSQVQGEVSEAFF.

V usage is TRBV18 and J usage is TRBJ2-7; the D gene is possibly TRBD1 (5 bases). Germline CDR1 and CDR2: KGHSH and LQKENI. The CDR3 is made up of 14 amino acids. Trimming took off 1 base at V and 3 bases at J, with 10 bases between the two ends. The CDR3 sequence is CASSPQQDDYEQYF. CDR3 nucleotides: TGTGCCAGCTCACCACAACAGGACGACTACGAGCAGTACTTC.

This clone has only a few counts. The chain joins TRBV7-9 to TRBJ2-7, with D possibly being TRBD2 (6 bases). This CDR3 contains 14 residues. Germline lookup yields CDR1 SEHNR and CDR2 FQNEAQ (reference sequence). Trimming cost V 5 bases and J 2 bases, with 13 bases left between them. The CDR3 loop is CASSHRDSPYEQYF. In DNA, the CDR3 is TGTGCCAGCAGCCACCGGGACTCGCCCTACGAGCAGTACTTC.

The CDR3 nucleotides are TGTGCCAGCAGTTGGACAGGGGTGGCCGAGCAGTACTTC. Its protein product is CASSWTGVAEQYF. The chain employs TRBV6-5 and TRBJ2-7; 9 bases are shared with TRBD1. CDR1 MNHEY and CDR2 SVGAGI come from the germline V gene. The CDR3 totals 13 residues. The junction had 4 bases not matched to a gene; V was cut back by 4 bases and J by 6 bases.

The rearrangement uses TRBV7-9 and TRBJ1-4; TRBD1 agrees at 9 bases. V shed 6 bases and J 8 bases; nucleotides not matched to a gene: 7. CDR1 and CDR2 (germline): SEHNR, FQNEAQ (reference sequence). This CDR3 spans 14 amino acids. CDR3 in amino acids: CASSFGTGREKLFF. The DNA for the CDR3 is TGTGCCAGCAGTTTCGGGACAGGGCGCGAAAAACTGTTTTTT.

This clone was found a few times. The chain employs TRBV6-5 and TRBJ1-2, with 10 bases aligning to TRBD1. Germline-derived CDR1 and CDR2 are MNHEY and SVGAGI. This CDR3 is built from 13 residues. V was clipped by 0 bases and J by 8 bases; unmatched bases: 0. The CDR3 protein is CASSYSTGGGYTF. DNA of the CDR3: TGTGCCAGCAGTTACTCGACAGGGGGCGGCTACACCTTC.

CDR3 sequence reads: CASSQETGVDTIYF. CDR3 bases: TGCGCCAGCAGCCAAGAGACAGGGGTGGACACCATATATTTT. The chain recombines TRBV4-3 with TRBJ1-3; TRBD1 matches at 8 bases. CDR1 LGHNA and CDR2 YSLEER come from the germline V gene. Unmatched junction bases numbered 3, after V lost 0 bases and J lost 8 bases. This CDR3 is built from 14 residues.

This clone was recorded a few times. Other DNA sequences from this sample encode an identical CDR3 as well. The chain has TRBV6-1 and TRBJ2-1; TRBD1 is a possible D gene (5 bases). Germline CDR1 is MNHNS and CDR2 is SASEGT. The CDR3 loop spans 16 amino acids. V dropped 4 bases and J dropped 5 bases, with 18 bases sitting between them. Here the CDR3 DNA reads TGTGCCAGCAGTGCAAACATACAGGAAACTAACAATGAGCAGTTCTTC. It translates to CASSANIQETNNEQFF.

The chain recombines TRBV2 with TRBJ2-7; 11 bases agree with TRBD2. CDR1 is SNHLY, CDR2 FYNNEI, per germline. Trimming cost V 2 bases and J 2 bases; bases outside gene matches: 5. This CDR3 spans 16 amino acids. The DNA of the CDR3 is TGTGCCAGCAGTGAACAATTAGCGGGGGGGCCCTACGAGCAGTACTTC. This encodes CASSEQLAGGPYEQYF.

The V and J genes are TRBV11-3 and TRBJ2-2; D remains unclear. CDR1 and CDR2 (germline): SGHNT, YENEEA. This CDR3 region has 13 residues. The V gene lost 4 bases and the J gene lost 7 bases, with 10 bases spanning the gap. Here the CDR3 reads CASSSDSYGELFF. The CDR3 region has the DNA TGTGCCAGCAGCTCCGACTCCTACGGGGAGCTGTTTTTT.

J is TRBJ2-7 and V is TRBV10-2; 7 bases are shared with TRBD1. Germline-derived CDR1 and CDR2 are WSHSY and SAAADI. The CDR3 is 13 residues long. Trimming cost V 7 bases and J 3 bases; bases outside gene matches: 6. In nucleotides, the CDR3 is TGCGCCAGCACGACAGGGACAAACTACGAGCAGTACTTC. This codes for CASTTGTNYEQYF.